Presented here are 22 T cell receptor beta chains from one specimen sequenced in a study of Graves' ophthalmopathy and Graves' hyperthyroidism. RNA transcripts served as template for amplifying TCR beta CDR3 sequences. The library came from an HTBI-primed first-round RT-PCR and a second-round multiplex PCR. TCRdb called the multiplex PCR reads again in MiXCR, with one record for every CDR3 protein. The table shows approximately 460,000 distinct CDR3 sequences, with roughly 14% occurring only once. Sequenced sample: blood. Receptors were obtained from a woman younger than 45 with Graves' ophthalmopathy.

This clonotype was seen at least ten times. This chain joins TRBV7-8 and TRBJ2-7; 7 nucleotides agree with TRBD1. The trim removed 5 bases at V and 1 base at J, leaving 17 bases unmatched. CDR3 length: 18 residues. CDR1 is SGHVS, CDR2 FQNEAQ, per germline. The CDR3 is CASSPRVFRTGSSYEQYF. CDR3 coding DNA: TGTGCCAGCAGCCCCCGAGTGTTCAGGACAGGTAGTTCCTACGAGCAGTACTTC.

Ten or more counts support this clonotype. CDR3 DNA: TGTGCCAGCAGTTCCTCGGAGCGACAGGAAGCTTTCTTT. Residues: CASSSSERQEAFF. The V gene is TRBV12-3 or TRBV12-4, the J gene TRBJ1-1, with D maybe TRBD1 (5 bases). Trimming pared 4 bases from V and 8 bases from J, leaving 14 bases between. The CDR3 sequence is 13 residues long.

This clonotype was found a few times. J is TRBJ1-5 and V is TRBV5-1; maybe TRBD1 (5 bases). Trimming pared 0 bases from V and 2 bases from J, leaving 9 bases between. CDR3 length: 15 amino acids. The germline gives CDR1 SGHRS, CDR2 YFSETQ. The CDR3 spells CASSLEGNGNQPQHF. Here the CDR3 DNA reads TGCGCCAGCAGCTTGGAGGGGAATGGCAATCAGCCCCAGCATTTT.

This clonotype appeared many times. This chain joins TRBV6-5 and TRBJ1-1; TRBD1 matches 9 bases. The CDR3 has 16 amino acids. Per the germline V gene, CDR1 is MNHEY and CDR2 is SVGAGI. Germline trimming cut 2 bases from V and 2 bases from J; bases unmatched to any gene: 6. CDR3 nucleotide sequence: TGTGCCAGCAGTTACGATGACAGGGGGGTAAACACTGAAGCTTTCTTT. It encodes CASSYDDRGVNTEAFF.

This clonotype was picked up many times. One junction end does not reproduce the germline sequence, and a read error may be involved. V and J are TRBV2 and TRBJ2-4; 8 positions agree with TRBD2. CDR1 is SNHLY and CDR2 is FYNNEI in the germline V gene. The length of the CDR3 is 16 residues. CDR3 loop: CASSNREGWAKNIKYF. The CDR3 nucleotides are TGTGCCAGCAGTAACCGGGAGGGATGGGCCAAAAACATTAAGTACTTC.

The chain joins TRBV2 to TRBJ2-5; 8 positions match TRBD1. The CDR3 loop spans 12 amino acids. Germline V gene sequence: CDR1 SNHLY, CDR2 FYNNEI. With V trimmed by 7 bases and J by 6 bases, 4 bases remained unmatched. The CDR3 here is CASNDRGKTQYF. The CDR3, as DNA: TGTGCCAGCAACGACAGGGGAAAGACCCAGTACTTC.

This clonotype was counted at least ten times. This CDR3 reads CSAQGPPSTEAFF. CDR3 bases: TGCAGCGCCCAGGGTCCTCCGAGTACTGAAGCTTTCTTT. V is TRBV29-1 and J is TRBJ1-1, with D perhaps TRBD1 (5 bases). The CDR3 length is 13 residues. V lost 7 bases and J lost 5, with 17 bases in between. CDR1 is SQVTM and CDR2 is ANQGSEA in the germline V gene.

Only a few counts were recorded for this clonotype. The rearrangement uses TRBV3-1 and TRBJ1-2; TRBD1 matches 8 bases. CDR1 is LGHDT, CDR2 YNNKEL, per germline (reference sequence). The CDR3 sequence is 13 residues long. With 4 bases clipped from V and 7 bases from J, the junction kept 5 bases outside the gene matches. DNA of the CDR3: TGTGCCAGCAGCCGACAGGGGTATGGTGGCTACACCTTC. Translated, it gives CASSRQGYGGYTF.

This clonotype was recorded at least ten times. This chain uses TRBV30 with TRBJ2-2, with D perhaps TRBD2 (6 bases). V gave up 2 bases and J gave up 6 bases, with 10 bases separating them. The CDR3 consists of 13 residues. Per the germline V gene, CDR1 is GTSNPN and CDR2 is SVGIG (reference sequence). DNA for the CDR3: TGTGCCTGGAGTTCCGGGAGCCCCGGGGAGCTGTTTTTT. It is translated as CAWSSGSPGELFF.

This clonotype was seen a single time. J is TRBJ2-5 and V is TRBV28; 8 bases agree with TRBD2. This CDR3 is built from 15 residues. V was clipped by 1 base and J by 2 bases; unmatched bases: 3. The germline V gene encodes CDR1 MDHEN and CDR2 SYDVKM. The CDR3 spells CASSLLSGGQETQYF. DNA for the CDR3: TGTGCCAGCAGTTTATTGAGCGGGGGACAAGAGACCCAGTACTTC.

This clonotype was detected many times. This chain links TRBV18 with TRBJ1-2; D unclear. The CDR3 sequence is 15 residues long. The germline gives CDR1 KGHSH, CDR2 LQKENI. Between the trimmed V and J ends, which lost 3 bases and 5 bases, there was a span of 16 bases. CDR3 DNA sequence: TGTGCCAGCTCACCCTTCCCGGAGCCATGGTATGGCTACACCTTC. Amino acid sequence: CASSPFPEPWYGYTF.

This clonotype was recorded at least ten times. The chain employs TRBV28 and TRBJ2-6; 10 bases line up with TRBD1. Germline V gene lookup returns CDR1 MDHEN and CDR2 SYDVKM. The CDR3 is 15 amino acids. V lost 10 bases, J lost 4 bases, and 7 bases stayed unmatched. CDR3 sequence (DNA): TGTGCCACCGGGACAGGGGAAGGGGGGGCCAACGTCCTGACTTTC. This sequence encodes CATGTGEGGANVLTF.

This clonotype came up many times. This chain connects TRBV2 to TRBJ2-7, with D uncertain. The CDR3 length is 12 residues. V lost 6 bases to trimming and J lost 3 bases, with 9 bases between them. Germline V CDR1 and CDR2: SNHLY, FYNNEI. The CDR3 sequence is CASSISYYEQYF. DNA for the CDR3: TGTGCCAGCAGCATCAGTTACTACGAGCAGTACTTC.

With respect to this clonotype: A much larger clone differs by one base, so this may be a read error. In this CDR3 the conserved last residue, phenylalanine or tryptophan, is missing, so a read error is likely. The rearrangement links TRBV12-3 or TRBV12-4 to TRBJ1-1; D uncertain. The CDR3 covers 16 residues. Between the trimmed V and J ends, which lost 1 base and 3 bases, there was a span of 15 bases. CDR3 amino acids: CASSLVLRARDTEAFL. In DNA, the CDR3 is TGTGCCAGCAGTTTAGTGCTAAGGGCGAGGGACACTGAAGCTTTCTTG.

This clonotype was seen repeatedly, ten times or more. CDR3 bases: TGTGCCAGCAGTTTAGACCGGCCCCCGGGCGACATTCAGTACTTC. Protein product: CASSLDRPPGDIQYF. The chain recombines TRBV28 with TRBJ2-4; D unresolved. The V gene's germline CDR1 is MDHEN and CDR2 SYDVKM. The ends were cut back, 2 bases at V and 8 bases at J, with 16 bases in the middle. The CDR3 spans 15 residues.

This clonotype was observed a handful of times. The chain is built from TRBV6-1 and TRBJ2-7, with TRBD2 identical over 11 bases. Germline values: CDR1 MNHNS, CDR2 SASEGT. This CDR3 comprises 16 residues. J was trimmed by 4 bases and V by 4 bases; bases with no gene match: 9. The CDR3 region has the DNA TGTGCCAGCAGTGCACGACTAGCGGGGATACCGTACGAGCAGTACTTC. Translating it yields CASSARLAGIPYEQYF.

The rearrangement joins TRBV28 to TRBJ1-3; D is uncertain. The CDR3 consists of 16 residues. Deletions cut 3 bases from V and 0 bases from J, with 12 bases between. CDR1 is MDHEN, CDR2 SYDVKM, per germline. Here the CDR3 reads CASSFSSGNSGNTIYF. The CDR3 DNA reads as TGTGCCAGCAGTTTCAGTTCCGGGAACTCTGGAAACACCATATATTTT.

In regard to this clonotype: Here the CDR3 omits its conserved ending phenylalanine or tryptophan, so a read error is the likely source. It is unclear where the CDR3 begins or ends on the DNA, so no DNA is shown, and the CDR3 is as TCRdb lists it. The chain couples TRBV7-9 to TRBJ2-2. Germline CDR1 and CDR2: SEHNR and FQNEAQ (reference sequence). A total of 11 residues make up the CDR3, ends included. The CDR3 spells CASSLGGELCL.

This clonotype was detected many times. This chain connects TRBV2 to TRBJ2-5; D may be TRBD1 or TRBD2 (5 bases each). Germline CDR1 reads SNHLY; CDR2 reads FYNNEI. The CDR3 spans 9 residues. Trimming shortened V by 6 bases and J by 13 bases, and 9 bases separated the two germline ends. The CDR3 DNA sequence: TGTGCCAGCAGAGCCGGGACGTACTTC. Translated: CASRAGTYF.

The CDR3 spells CASSQDTQLPQHF. In DNA, the CDR3 is TGCGCCAGCAGCCAAGATACCCAATTGCCCCAGCATTTT. The chain links TRBV4-1 to TRBJ1-5; no clear D. Germline loops: CDR1 MGHRA, CDR2 YSYEKL. This CDR3 has 13 residues. Trimming removed 0 bases from V and 9 bases from J, with 9 bases in between.

This clonotype has a count of ten or more. CDR3 residues: CASSLYPTYEQYF. The CDR3 DNA follows: TGTGCCAGCAGCTTATACCCTACCTACGAGCAGTACTTC. The V call is TRBV7-3, the J call TRBJ2-7; D gene uncertain. The germline gives CDR1 SGHTA, CDR2 FQGTGA. V dropped 2 bases and J dropped 2 bases, with 7 bases sitting between them. This CDR3 is built from 13 residues. The full variable domain, with the rest looked up from reference TRBV7-3 and TRBJ2-7, is GAGVSQTPSNKVTEKGKYVELRCDPISGHTALYWYRQSLGQGPEFLIYFQGTGAADDSGLPNDRFFAVRPEGSVSTLKIQRTERGDSAVYLCASSLYPTYEQYFGPGTRLTVT.

This clonotype was seen many times. The chain combines TRBV5-6 with TRBJ1-1; D is perhaps TRBD1 (5 bases). V lost 4 bases, J lost 0 bases, and 13 bases lay in between. There are 15 residues in the CDR3. In germline, CDR1 is SGHDT, CDR2 YYEEEE. This chain's CDR3 is CASSLVGVLNTEAFF. The CDR3 bases are TGTGCCAGCAGCCTGGTGGGGGTGCTGAACACTGAAGCTTTCTTT.